Described below is a single TCR beta chain sequence and its context. Assay used: immunoSEQ multiplex PCR; TCRdb lists only in-frame clones, some missing. This table has hundreds of thousands of clones, 70% to 90% appearing once. CDR1 and CDR2 (germline): SGHNT, YYREEE (reference sequence). The CDR3 extends over 13 amino acids. V was trimmed by 4 bases and J by 4 bases, leaving 10 bases between them. The sample belongs to a study of blood T cell repertoires in COVID-19. The chain uses TRBV5-4 and TRBJ2-3, with D hard to call. This clonotype was obtained from a man aged 25-45 years with acute COVID-19. Sequenced material: PBMCs or T cells enriched from blood (not recorded which). The CDR3 here is CASSPFRADTQYF. As DNA, the CDR3 is TGTGCCAGCAGCCCTTTTCGGGCAGATACGCAGTATTTT.